This TCR beta chain was obtained from a study of blood T cell repertoires in COVID-19. CDR1 is SGHDN, CDR2 FVKESK, per germline. Trimming removed 0 bases at V and 4 bases at J, with 15 bases between. The CDR3 loop spans 16 amino acids. Sequenced by immunoSEQ multiplex PCR; TCRdb stores in-frame clones only, minus some. Of 49,000 or so clones in the sample, around 87% were seen once. The clonotype comes from a man between 50 and 59 years old with active COVID-19. The genes are TRBV14 and TRBJ1-1, with a weak D call TRBD1 (6 bases). The specimen was peripheral blood. This CDR3 reads CASSQDGGREPTEAFF. The CDR3 coding sequence is TGTGCCAGCAGCCAAGATGGGGGCCGGGAACCCACTGAAGCTTTCTTT. Full variable domain (remainder filled in from reference TRBV14 and TRBJ1-1): EAGVTQFPSHSVIEKGQTVTLRCDPISGHDNLYWYRRVMGKEIKFLLHFVKESKQDESGMPNNRFLAERTGGTYSTLKVQPAELEDSGVYFCASSQDGGREPTEAFFGQGTRLTVV.